Sequencing of this T cell receptor (beta chain) was carried out in a study of monozygotic twins with inflammatory bowel disease (dated by TCRdb to the late 2010s). About the investigation overall: The complete study included roughly 30 monozygotic twin pairs: 19 IBD-discordant Danish pairs and nine German pairs, of which four were IBD-concordant and five were IBD-discordant. Each individual had, on average, about 151 000 unique TCRalpha sequences and 181 000 unique TCRbeta sequences available for analysis. The search for disease-associated traits relied mainly on comparing IBD patients with their genetically identical healthy co-twins within discordant pairs. The full study reports these points: The results gave no support for a single strong signal or clonotype linked to IBD. Compared with healthy twins, IBD patients shared fewer clonotypes with other individuals, and the difference was most pronounced in patients with signs of disease activity. Repertoire similarity did not differ between concordant and discordant twins, which could be due to limited statistical power. A decrease in TCRbeta repertoire diversity, as measured by inverse Simpson index, was observed in IBD patients compared with their healthy co-twins. Different T cell subtypes could not be distinguished in the analysis. Because patients were on differing immunosuppressive treatments, the repertoires may have picked up extra background noise and inter-individual variability.

Library preparation employed 5' RACE. Each TCR library was prepared from around 3.5 ug of total RNA. cDNA was synthesized with SMARTScribe reverse transcriptase in eight separate reactions per sample. During cDNA synthesis, unique molecular identifiers containing a 6-nucleotide sample barcode were introduced by template switching. TCRalpha and TCRbeta cDNA was amplified in two nested PCRs of around 15 and 9 cycles, and bead purification was carried out after each PCR. Before amplification, the cDNA was treated with uracil DNA-glycosylase and purified using the QIAquick PCR purification kit. In the second PCR, Illumina TruSeq-compatible adapters and sample-specific barcodes were added. TapeStation and Qubit were used to check library quality and concentration, and 4 to 6 ng of each library went into the pool. Sequencing of pooled libraries was carried out on an Illumina HiSeq2500 single-index Rapid Run using 2 x 100 bp reads and custom sequencing primers. For the original study's pipeline: UMI-based consensus assembly with MiGEC version 1.2.6 was used to correct PCR and sequencing errors. V(D)J alignment, clonotype assembly and CDR3 extraction were performed with MiXCR version 2.1.1. To normalise gene usage, clonotype sharing and MAIT/NKT TCR abundance, the analysis used the top 1000, 10 000 and 20 000 clonotypes per sample. After downsampling to 27 000 UMIs, diversity was calculated as the inverse Simpson index using the vegan R package. Paired Mann-Whitney U tests were applied to discordant twin pairs, with Benjamini-Hochberg correction for multiple testing. TCRdb reprocessed the raw reads; every CDR3 protein sequence is a single record, and DNA is not supplied. It is TCRdb's table, rather than the study itself, that gives the V and J calls and clone size. The table for this sample records more than 75,000 distinct CDR3 sequences. The ten largest clones add up to around 7.2% of the sample.

On this clonotype itself: Its cognate antigen has yet to be identified.

Sequences SGHVS (CDR1) and FQNEAQ (CDR2) are obtained from the germline V gene. The CDR3, cysteine through phenylalanine, is 16 amino acids long. The DNA is not on file. A roughly 2.5 ml peripheral blood sample was drawn into PAXgene tubes per donor and stored at -80°C. Total RNA was isolated from whole blood with the PAXgene blood miRNA kit on an automated QIAcube, without T cell sorting. Peripheral blood from monozygotic twin pairs, either concordant or discordant for inflammatory bowel disease, underwent deep TCRalpha and TCRbeta repertoire profiling that used unique molecular barcoding. Smoking habits were recorded for all twin pairs, and individuals were classified as current, former or never smokers.

The clonotype was recovered from a human donor with ulcerative colitis or Crohn's disease, or a healthy co-twin of an affected twin (not recorded which). This receptor chain uses TRBV7-8 and TRBJ2-3; TCRdb picks TRBD2, but there is no DNA to check that call. Sequenced material: blood. The CDR3 has the sequence CASSFRLAGSGDTQYF.